Below are 17 T cell receptor beta chains sequenced from a single sample in a study of tumor-infiltrating lymphocytes in primary liver carcinoma (dated by TCRdb to about 2017). Sequencing was carried out with an Illumina HiSeq 2500. Starting from 500 to 650 ng total RNA, TCRbeta-specific cDNA was produced by reverse transcription with a constant-region primer and ProtoScript II reverse transcriptase. The TCRbeta libraries were prepared through three rounds of nested multiplex PCR following a slightly modified ARM-PCR procedure. Multiplex TRBV1-TRBV30 forward primers and a Cbeta reverse primer were used in the first two PCR rounds, each of which was run for 9 to 11 cycles. The public reads were run again by TCRdb, first through fastp at Q25 and then through MiXCR, and only productive beta chains were kept. Rows merge per CDR3 protein into single entries with the most common DNA and genes. The sample has approximately 76,000 distinct CDR3 sequences on record, 60% to 80% of them singletons. The ten largest account for roughly an eighth of the sample.

Without any cell sorting, total RNA and DNA were co-extracted from about 20-30 mg of bulk tissue using the AllPrep DNA/RNA mini kit. Material: liver tumor tissue from sampling region 4. The cell subset or site label, as the study defines it: tumor region T4, right-lateral pole. These receptors originate from a woman between 55 and 75 years old with primary liver carcinoma and hepatitis B virus infection.

This clonotype was recorded a few times. Being one base from a much bigger clone, this may be a read error. The rearrangement uses TRBV11-2 and TRBJ2-7; D is perhaps TRBD2 (6 bases). The CDR3 is made up of 12 amino acids. The V gene lost 7 bases and the J gene lost 3 bases, with 10 bases spanning the gap. CDR1 SGHAT and CDR2 FQNNGV come from the germline V gene. CDR3 sequence (DNA): TGTGCCAGCAATCCCGGGGGCTACGAGCAGTACTTC. It yields the protein CASNPGGYEQYF.

The V call is TRBV2, the J call TRBJ1-5; D gene uncertain. With 7 bases removed from V and 5 bases from J, the gap between germline ends came to 12 bases. Per the germline V gene, CDR1 is SNHLY and CDR2 is FYNNEI. The CDR3 covers 13 residues. Written as DNA, the CDR3 is TGTGCCAGCAATGCCGGAGGTTATCAGCCCCAGCATTTT. Amino acids: CASNAGGYQPQHF.

This clonotype was picked up one time. It is likely a read error, because the conserved phenylalanine at the end of the CDR3 is missing. The chain is built from TRBV10-1 and TRBJ1-6; tentative D call: TRBD1 (5 bases). The CDR3 is 13 amino acids. Germline V lookup: CDR1 WNHNN, CDR2 SYGVQD (reference sequence). V dropped 9 bases and J dropped 7 bases, with 13 bases sitting between them. The CDR3 loop reads CASSGTKNSPLHV. The DNA of the CDR3 is TGCGCCAGTTCCGGGACGAAAAATTCACCCCTCCACGTT.

The chain carries TRBV11-3 and TRBJ2-3; no clear D gene. CDR1 is SGHNT, CDR2 YENEEA, per germline. Trimming cost V 9 bases and J 4 bases, with 23 bases left between them. There are 16 residues in the CDR3. The CDR3 loop is CASSRYRGRVADTQYF. In DNA, the CDR3 is TGTGCCAGTAGCCGGTATAGAGGTAGAGTCGCAGATACGCAGTATTTT.

As concerns this clonotype: This likely comes from a read error, as the CDR3 has no conserved phenylalanine or tryptophan at its end. The genes are TRBV28 and TRBJ2-1; TRBD2 is a possible D gene (6 bases). There are 14 residues in the CDR3. Germline assignment: CDR1 MDHEN and CDR2 SYDVKM. CDR3 sequence reads: CTSSYQLAYNEQFI. The DNA of the CDR3 is TGTACCAGCAGTTACCAACTAGCTTACAATGAGCAGTTCATC.

This clonotype showed up just once. This CDR3 fails to terminate in the conserved phenylalanine or tryptophan, so it likely reflects a read error. This chain joins TRBV4-2 and TRBJ2-5; 8 nucleotides align to TRBD2. Matching the DNA end better, TRBJ2-1 makes the J call doubtful. The CDR3 loop spans 17 amino acids. In germline, CDR1 is LGHNA, CDR2 YNFKEQ. The DNA of the CDR3 is TGTGCCAGCAGCCAAACCGGGACTAGGAATGTTCCAGAGACCCAGTTCTTA. This translates into CASSQTGTRNVPETQFL.

Comment on this clonotype: At one of its ends the junction is not consistent with the germline gene, which may arise from a read error. The chain carries TRBV6-4 and TRBJ2-3; the D gene is possibly TRBD2 (6 bases). CDR3 length: 16 residues. Germline lookup yields CDR1 MRHNA and CDR2 SNTAGT. In DNA form, the CDR3 reads TGTGCCAACAGTGGCGTAGCAGGAGGGTCCACAGATACGCAGTATTTT. It encodes CANSGVAGGSTDTQYF.

About this clonotype itself: The final CDR3 position lacks the conserved phenylalanine or tryptophan, pointing to a likely read error. The rearrangement joins TRBV5-1 to TRBJ1-4; D not resolved. CDR1 is SGHRS, CDR2 YFSETQ, per germline. The CDR3 sequence is 13 residues long. The CDR3: CAGSLEGNEKLFL. CDR3 DNA: TGCGCCGGCAGCTTGGAGGGCAATGAAAAACTGTTTTTA.

On this clonotype itself: In this CDR3 the conserved last residue, phenylalanine or tryptophan, is missing, so a read error is likely. The V and J genes are TRBV11-2 and TRBJ2-7, with 12 bases that match TRBD2. Germline CDR1 and CDR2: SGHAT and FQNNGV. This CDR3 region has 14 residues. The CDR3 nucleotides are TGTGTCAGCAGATTGACTAGCGGGAGTTACGAGCAGTACTTA. Protein product: CVSRLTSGSYEQYL.

The chain recombines TRBV11-2 with TRBJ2-2; 12 positions match TRBD2. CDR1 SGHAT and CDR2 FQNNGV come from the germline V gene. CDR3 length: 16 residues. V shed 4 bases and J 9 bases; nucleotides not matched to a gene: 9. The CDR3 coding sequence is TGTGCCAGCAGCTCCCGCAGACTAGCGGGAGTTTGGGAGCTGTTTTTT. Its protein is CASSSRRLAGVWELFF.

The table lists this clonotype with a few counts. This sequence joins TRBV4-1 and TRBJ2-7; D tentatively reads TRBD1 or TRBD2 (5 bases each). The CDR3 is made up of 16 amino acids. Looked up from germline, CDR1 is MGHRA and CDR2 is YSYEKL. Trimming took 1 base from V and 3 from J, leaving 16 bases between them. CDR3 DNA: TGCGCCAGCAGCCAAGCAATAGATAGGGGAGTCTACGAGCAGTACTTC. Translating it yields CASSQAIDRGVYEQYF.

Comment on this clonotype: This may be a read error: a much more frequent sequence differs by one nucleotide. The chain uses TRBV7-9 and TRBJ2-3, with TRBD2 as a possible D gene (6 bases). Germline values: CDR1 SEHNR, CDR2 FQNEAQ (reference sequence). This CDR3 contains 15 residues. The CDR3: CVSSFPGVITDTQYF. Here the CDR3 DNA reads TGTGTCAGCAGCTTCCCGGGAGTAATCACAGATACGCAGTATTTT.

The V call is TRBV30, the J call TRBJ1-1, with no clear D. The V end lost 4 bases, the J end lost 6 bases, and 12 bases lay between the germline ends. There are 12 residues in the CDR3. CDR1 and CDR2 from the germline V gene are GTSNPN and SVGIG (reference sequence). The CDR3 sequence: CAWIGELAEAFF. DNA for the CDR3: TGTGCCTGGATTGGGGAGCTAGCTGAAGCTTTCTTT.

This sequence joins TRBV12-3 or TRBV12-4 and TRBJ1-1; possibly TRBD1 for D (5 bases). Trimming pared 9 bases from V and 3 bases from J, leaving 14 bases between. The CDR3 sequence is 13 residues long. As DNA, the CDR3 is TGTGCCAGTAGCCGACGGGGGGACACTGAAGCTTTCTTT. Translating gives CASSRRGDTEAFF.

This clonotype has ten or more counts. The gene calls are TRBV29-1 and TRBJ2-4; D is unclear. The germline V gene has CDR1 SQVTM and CDR2 ANQGSEA. There are 13 residues in the CDR3. Trimming left V 4 bases short and J 2 bases short, with 9 bases between. CDR3: CSVVGGTKNIQYF. The CDR3 DNA reads TGCAGCGTTGTGGGTGGGACCAAAAACATTCAGTACTTC.

To note about this clonotype: In this CDR3 the conserved last residue, phenylalanine or tryptophan, is missing, so a read error is likely. The V and J genes are TRBV11-3 and TRBJ2-5; no reliable D call. Germline CDR1 SGHNT, CDR2 YENEEA. The ends were cut back, 0 bases at V and 6 bases at J, with 5 bases in the middle. This CDR3 has 12 residues. Here the CDR3 DNA reads TGTGCCAGCAGCTTAGATACTAAGACCCAGTACCTC. It codes for CASSLDTKTQYL.

V is TRBV12-3 or TRBV12-4 and J is TRBJ2-7; D remains unclear. The CDR3 totals 13 residues. Trimming left V 8 bases short and J 1 base short, with 12 bases between. In nucleotides, the CDR3 is TGTGCCAGCGCGAGTGCAGGATCCTACGAGCAGTACTTC. Protein: CASASAGSYEQYF.